Below, 11 T cell receptor beta chains from the same sample are listed, as sequenced in a study of T cells in Graves' hyperthyroidism and ophthalmopathy. Using RNA transcripts as the source, TCR beta CDR3 regions were amplified. HTBI primers were employed in a first-round RT-PCR of the TCR CDR3. TCRdb fed the multiplex PCR reads into MiXCR, producing one record per CDR3 protein. The repertoire consists of under 350,000 distinct CDR3 sequences, with around 20% occurring once and the leading ten covering about 50%. The sample consisted of blood. The receptor set was obtained from a woman aged 45-65 years with Graves' hyperthyroidism.

This clonotype was recorded many times. The chain combines TRBV20-1 with TRBJ2-7; D unclear. The V end was cut by 3 bases, the J end by 2 bases, with 11 bases between. Germline V gene sequence: CDR1 DFQATT, CDR2 SNEGSKA (reference sequence). The length of the CDR3 is 13 residues. The CDR3 nucleotides are TGCAGTGCTAGGGGCAGGTGGACCTACGAGCAGTACTTC. Its translation is CSARGRWTYEQYF.

The table lists this clonotype with many counts. This sequence joins TRBV27 and TRBJ1-6, with D unclear. This CDR3 has 16 residues. V was clipped by 5 bases and J by 7 bases, with 18 bases between them. Germline lookup yields CDR1 MNHEY and CDR2 SMNVEV (reference sequence). CDR3 protein: CASSITDLGRNSPLHF. Here the CDR3 DNA reads TGTGCCAGCAGTATTACGGACCTAGGTCGGAATTCACCCCTCCACTTT.

A few counts support this clonotype. This sequence joins TRBV30 and TRBJ1-6; TRBD1 is a possible D gene (5 bases). Per the germline V gene, CDR1 is GTSNPN and CDR2 is SVGIG (reference sequence). The CDR3 extends over 16 amino acids. The V end was cut by 1 base, the J end by 8 bases, with 18 bases between. CDR3 sequence: CAWSADTQGWDSPLHF. DNA of the CDR3: TGTGCCTGGAGTGCGGACACTCAGGGATGGGATTCACCCCTCCACTTT.

This clonotype has a count of ten or more. The chain carries TRBV29-1 and TRBJ2-7; D is uncertain. Germline CDR1 SQVTM, CDR2 ANQGSEA. The ends were cut back, 2 bases at V and 5 bases at J, with 13 bases in the middle. The CDR3 contains 13 residues. The CDR3 region is CSVERQKGNEQYF. The CDR3 DNA is TGCAGCGTTGAAAGGCAAAAGGGTAACGAGCAGTACTTC.

This clonotype was seen at least ten times. This rearrangement joins TRBV28 to TRBJ2-5; 9 bases agree with TRBD1. Germline V lookup: CDR1 MDHEN, CDR2 SYDVKM. V shed 2 bases, J shed 3 bases, and the junction held 10 bases outside the gene matches. The CDR3 spans 17 residues. The DNA for the CDR3 is TGTGCCAGCAGTTTAAGGGCCTGGGGACAGGGTAAAGAGACCCAGTACTTC. Translated: CASSLRAWGQGKETQYF. The full variable domain, in which reference TRBV28 and TRBJ2-5 provide the parts outside the CDR3, is DVKVTQSSRYLVKRTGEKVFLECVQDMDHENMFWYRQDPGLGLRLIYFSYDVKMKEKGDIPEGYSVSREKKERFSLILESASTNQTSMYLCASSLRAWGQGKETQYFGPGTRLLVL.

The CDR3 region has the DNA TGTGCCAGCAGACGACAGGGAACTACGCAGTATTTT. It yields the protein CASRRQGTTQYF. The rearrangement links TRBV6-1 to TRBJ2-3; the match to TRBD1 covers 7 bases. This CDR3 has 12 amino acids. Per germline, CDR1 MNHNS and CDR2 SASEGT. With 6 bases clipped from V and 8 bases from J, the junction kept 5 bases outside the gene matches.

This clonotype was counted many times. The chain uses TRBV12-3 or TRBV12-4 and TRBJ1-2; maybe TRBD1 (6 bases). The CDR3 sequence is 13 residues long. Between the trimmed V and J ends, which lost 2 bases and 7 bases, there was a span of 11 bases. The CDR3 nucleotides read TGTGCCAGCAGTTTATGGGGGGCTCGTGGCTACACCTTC. It translates to CASSLWGARGYTF.

The chain employs TRBV12-3 or TRBV12-4 and TRBJ1-2, with 8 bases identical to TRBD1. CDR3 size: 15 residues. V was pared by 1 base and J by 4 bases, with 5 bases of the junction left unmatched. The chain's CDR3 is CASSLGVTGVYGYTF. CDR3 coding DNA: TGTGCCAGCAGTTTAGGTGTGACAGGGGTCTATGGCTACACCTTC.

Note on this clonotype: A much larger clone sits a single nucleotide away, making a read error possible. This chain connects TRBV12-3 or TRBV12-4 to TRBJ2-1, with 11 bases that match TRBD1. Gene TRBJ2-7 matches the end of the DNA better, so the J call may be wrong. This CDR3 has 15 residues. The CDR3 region is CASKRGQGAYNEQYF. The CDR3 coding sequence is TGTGCCAGCAAGAGAGGACAGGGGGCCTACAATGAGCAGTACTTC.

The chain combines TRBV19 with TRBJ1-4; TRBD1 agrees at 7 bases. The CDR3 totals 14 residues. The ends lost 5 bases at V and 6 bases at J; junction bases unmatched: 6. Germline V gene sequence: CDR1 LNHDA, CDR2 SQIVND (reference sequence). CDR3: CASSPTGQDEKLFF. CDR3 sequence (DNA): TGTGCCAGTAGTCCGACAGGGCAGGATGAAAAACTGTTTTTT.

In its sample, this clonotype was seen many times. The CDR3 protein is CSASYRDKYEQYF. The CDR3 nucleotides read TGCAGTGCTAGTTACAGGGACAAGTACGAGCAGTACTTC. V and J are TRBV20-1 and TRBJ2-7; D is perhaps TRBD1 (6 bases). The germline V and J ends were trimmed by 3 bases and 4 bases, with 13 bases remaining between them. Germline values: CDR1 DFQATT, CDR2 SNEGSKA (reference sequence). This CDR3 comprises 13 residues.